This section outlines one T cell receptor (beta chain) sequence together with its context. This entry comes from a study of blood T cell repertoires in COVID-19. The assay was immunoSEQ multiplex PCR, and TCRdb's table has in-frame clones only and misses some. The table has around 280,000 clones, 90% seen once. The sample comprised PBMCs or T cells enriched from blood (not recorded which). The sequence was collected from a woman between 18 and 29 years old with acute COVID-19.

CDR3 sequence reads: CASSLLTESGYTF. CDR3 nucleotides: TGTGCCAGCAGCCTGCTGACAGAGAGTGGCTACACCTTC. The chain uses TRBV5-8 and TRBJ1-2; a possible D gene is TRBD1 (5 bases). The germline V gene encodes CDR1 SGHTS and CDR2 YDEGEE. The V end was cut by 4 bases, the J end by 7 bases, with 14 bases between. CDR3 size: 13 residues.